This T cell receptor beta chain was identified in a study of identical twins. Germline CDR1 SGHTA, CDR2 FQGNSA. CDR3 length equals 15 residues. V was trimmed by 2 bases and J by 1 base, leaving 12 bases between them. This clonotype was detected a few times. What it binds is not known. Study outcomes and limitations: Out-of-frame alpha sequences that twins shared showed excess low generation probability.

Each CDR3 protein gets one entry after TCRdb re-called the 5' RACE reads with MiXCR. This table holds approximately 1.8 million distinct CDR3 sequences, about 30% found once. V and J are TRBV7-2 and TRBJ2-7; D gene unclear. This clonotype was sampled from a newborn girl in good health. The sequenced material came from cord blood. CDR3 DNA sequence: TGTGCCAGCAGCTTACAGTCGCTGGCGTCCTACGAGCAGTACTTC. This translates into CASSLQSLASYEQYF.